The clone carrying this T cell receptor beta chain was found once. The source of the sample is a study of blood T cell repertoires in COVID-19. Turning to the study itself: Samples came from the United States, Italy and Spain, spanning acute and convalescent COVID-19. T cells, B-cell-depleted T cells, or PBMCs provided the cDNA or gDNA that served as material.

It was during active infection that Seattle patients were enrolled and then longitudinally followed. CDR3 length: 14 amino acids. Trimming removed 2 bases from V and 5 bases from J; junction bases left unmatched: 3. Germline-derived CDR1 and CDR2 are GTSNPN and SVGIG (reference sequence). Clones were sequenced by immunoSEQ multiplex PCR, and TCRdb holds only the in-frame ones, with some missing. There are some 130,000 clones in the sample; about 88% occur only once, and around 4.6% lies in the top ten. The V gene is TRBV30, the J gene TRBJ1-5, with 10 bases aligning to TRBD1. Sequenced sample: peripheral blood. This receptor was taken from a man aged 55 to 69 with COVID-19, enrolled during active disease. The DNA for the CDR3 is TGTGCCTGGAGTCCGGACAGGGGGGATCAGCCCCAGCATTTT. It yields the protein CAWSPDRGDQPQHF.